The 5 T cell receptor beta chains given below trace back to one sample, sequenced in a study of control samples from healthy donors and cancer patients (TCRdb year 2020). Library preparation was by the immunoSEQ multiplex PCR assay. Sourced from immuneACCESS, this table was stored by TCRdb with only in-frame sequences that have V and J called. A share of the clones is absent; for the studies checked, an unresolved V gene accounts for under half, and the remainder has no known explanation. This sample holds tens of thousands of clones; about 94% were observed only once. The ten largest clones represent roughly 3% of the sample. Sequenced: blood. These receptors originate from a woman aged 25 to 39 in good health.

The CDR3 DNA reads as TGTGCCAGCAGCTATGGACAGGGTGGTTCACCCCTCCACTTT. Translating it yields CASSYGQGGSPLHF. The chain couples TRBV25-1 to TRBJ1-6; 8 positions match TRBD1. CDR3 length: 14 amino acids. V gave up 6 bases and J gave up 9 bases; unmatched junction bases: 7. CDR1 and CDR2 from the germline V gene are MGHDK and SYGVNS.

The chain combines TRBV10-3 with TRBJ2-1; D might be TRBD1 (6 bases). CDR3 length: 15 residues. Germline V gives CDR1 ENHRY, CDR2 SYGVKD. V was clipped by 6 bases and J by 4 bases, with 16 bases between them. The CDR3 DNA reads TGTGCCATCAGAAGCCGGGACATACAATACAATGAGCAGTTCTTC. Its protein is CAIRSRDIQYNEQFF.

V usage is TRBV30 and J usage is TRBJ1-2; D call uncertain. The CDR3 length is 13 residues. Looked up from germline, CDR1 is GTSNPN and CDR2 is SVGIG (reference sequence). V was shortened by 0 bases and J by 4 bases, with 9 bases between the two germline ends. CDR3 residues: CAWSVLIPYGYTF. As DNA, the CDR3 is TGTGCCTGGAGTGTACTGATCCCCTATGGCTACACCTTC.

The chain combines TRBV5-1 with TRBJ2-1; TRBD2 aligns across 15 bases. V was pared by 4 bases and J by 2 bases, with 4 bases of the junction left unmatched. Germline V CDR1 and CDR2: SGHRS, YFSETQ. The CDR3 has 17 residues. The CDR3 is CASSPRTSGGAYNEQFF. The CDR3 nucleotides are TGCGCCAGCAGCCCACGGACTAGCGGGGGGGCCTACAATGAGCAGTTCTTC.

The chain couples TRBV30 to TRBJ1-3; 10 positions match TRBD1. V shed 6 bases and J 4 bases; nucleotides not matched to a gene: 9. Germline loops: CDR1 GTSNPN, CDR2 SVGIG (reference sequence). The CDR3 has 15 amino acids. The CDR3 DNA sequence: TGTGCCTGCCGGCCGGGACAGGGGCTCGGAAACACCATATATTTT. Translation gives CACRPGQGLGNTIYF.